Presented here are 27 T cell receptor beta chains from one specimen sequenced in a study of blood T cell repertoires in COVID-19. Clones were read by immunoSEQ multiplex PCR, and TCRdb kept only the in-frame ones, dropping some. The repertoire has over 300,000 clones, roughly nine tenths of them found once; the top ten carry around 1.3%. The specimen was peripheral blood. The receptors derive from a man between 35 and 55 years old with acute or convalescent COVID-19.

This sequence joins TRBV3-1 (or the pseudogene TRBV3-2) and TRBJ2-1; 9 bases align to TRBD1. CDR1 LGHDT and CDR2 YNNKEL come from the germline V gene (reference sequence). The CDR3 sequence is 16 residues long. The V segment lost 1 base and the J segment 4 bases; nucleotides outside the gene matches: 5. This CDR3 is CASSQAPGTGYNEQFF. DNA for the CDR3: TGTGCCAGCAGCCAAGCCCCCGGGACAGGGTACAATGAGCAGTTCTTC.

The chain carries TRBV5-6 and TRBJ1-1; unclear D gene. Looked up from germline, CDR1 is SGHDT and CDR2 is YYEEEE. Trimming took off 1 base at V and 2 bases at J, with 9 bases between the two ends. The CDR3 loop spans 14 amino acids. The DNA for the CDR3 is TGTGCCAGCAGCTTGAGTAGAGGAAACACTGAAGCTTTCTTT. Its protein product is CASSLSRGNTEAFF. Full variable domain (missing parts from reference TRBV5-6 and TRBJ1-1): DAGVTQSPTHLIKTRGQQVTLRCSPKSGHDTVSWYQQALGQGPQFIFQYYEEEERQRGNFPDRFSGHQFPNYSSELNVNALLLGDSALYLCASSLSRGNTEAFFGQGTRLTVV.

CDR3 nucleotides: TGTGCCAGCAGCTCACTGACAGGGGGCGGAAACACCATATATTTT. Translated, it gives CASSSLTGGGNTIYF. The chain carries TRBV7-8 and TRBJ1-3; 10 nucleotides align to TRBD1. The J segment lost 4 bases and the V segment lost 4 bases, leaving 4 bases of the junction unmatched. Germline V gene sequence: CDR1 SGHVS, CDR2 FQNEAQ. This CDR3 spans 15 amino acids.

CDR3 sequence (DNA): TGTGCCAGCAGCCCAGGACAGGGGGATTTAGAAAAACTGTTTTTT. Translated, it gives CASSPGQGDLEKLFF. This sequence joins TRBV3-1 (or the pseudogene TRBV3-2) and TRBJ1-4; 10 bases fit TRBD1. This CDR3 contains 15 residues. The V segment lost 4 bases and the J segment 8 bases; nucleotides outside the gene matches: 7. CDR1 is LGHDT and CDR2 is YNNKEL in the germline V gene (reference sequence).

The rearrangement links TRBV27 to TRBJ2-2; 9 positions agree with TRBD2. The CDR3 is made up of 17 amino acids. V trimming: 3 bases; J trimming: 6 bases; junction bases outside the gene matches: 11. Per germline, CDR1 MNHEY and CDR2 SMNVEV (reference sequence). In nucleotides, the CDR3 is TGTGCCAGCAGTTTCCTAGCGGGAAGGTTTCCCCCCGGGGAGCTGTTTTTT. Translating it yields CASSFLAGRFPPGELFF.

The V and J genes are TRBV18 and TRBJ2-7; 8 bases agree with TRBD1. Trimming cost V 4 bases and J 3 bases; bases outside gene matches: 11. Germline lookup yields CDR1 KGHSH and CDR2 LQKENI. The CDR3 totals 16 residues. The CDR3 DNA reads as TGTGCCAGCTCACTTAGCACAGGGGGAGGCTTCTACGAGCAGTACTTC. Translating it yields CASSLSTGGGFYEQYF.

The chain is built from TRBV5-1 and TRBJ2-7; 7 bases line up with TRBD2. The germline gives CDR1 SGHRS, CDR2 YFSETQ. This CDR3 is built from 15 residues. V dropped 4 bases and J dropped 1; count of bases not matched to a gene: 8. The CDR3 loop is CASSPLAGTSYEQYF. The CDR3 DNA follows: TGCGCCAGCAGCCCGTTAGCGGGTACGTCCTACGAGCAGTACTTC. Full variable domain (remainder filled in from reference TRBV5-1 and TRBJ2-7): KAGVTQTPRYLIKTRGQQVTLSCSPISGHRSVSWYQQTPGQGLQFLFEYFSETQRNKGNFPGRFSGRQFSNSRSEMNVSTLELGDSALYLCASSPLAGTSYEQYFGPGTRLTVT.

This clone was found once. The rearrangement links TRBV6-5 to TRBJ2-3; unclear D gene. Germline values: CDR1 MNHEY, CDR2 SVGAGI. The V and J ends lost 2 bases and 2 bases respectively, with 11 bases between them. The CDR3 is 15 amino acids. The CDR3 loop reads CASSYLWAATDTQYF. The CDR3 DNA reads TGTGCCAGCAGTTACCTGTGGGCAGCCACAGATACGCAGTATTTT.

The rearrangement joins TRBV2 to TRBJ1-1; D might be TRBD1 (6 bases). The V and J ends lost 4 bases and 5 bases respectively, with 20 bases between them. The CDR3 runs 16 residues. CDR1 and CDR2 from the germline V gene are SNHLY and FYNNEI. The CDR3 DNA reads as TGTGCCAGCAGTGTATGGAGGGGACTAAGGGGGACTGAAGCTTTCTTT. Its translation: CASSVWRGLRGTEAFF.

Details on this clone: The same CDR3 arises from other DNA sequences in this sample as well. The chain has TRBV5-1 and TRBJ2-1, with 13 positions matching TRBD2. V lost 3 bases to trimming and J lost 5 bases; unmatched junction nucleotides: 2. From germline, CDR1 is SGHRS and CDR2 YFSETQ. The CDR3 is made up of 15 amino acids. CDR3 region: CASSSGTSGDNEQFF. The CDR3 bases are TGCGCCAGCAGCTCCGGGACTAGCGGGGACAATGAGCAGTTCTTC.

This clone showed up just a few times. V and J are TRBV6-2 or TRBV6-3 and TRBJ1-4; TRBD1 matches at 8 bases. CDR3 length: 15 amino acids. The V segment lost 2 bases and the J segment 7 bases; nucleotides outside the gene matches: 6. Germline CDR1 is MNHEY and CDR2 is SVGEGT. CDR3 residues: CASSYTGGLSEKLFF. The CDR3 DNA sequence: TGTGCCAGCAGTTACACAGGGGGGTTGAGTGAAAAACTGTTTTTT.

This chain connects TRBV20-1 to TRBJ1-2; D unclear. The CDR3 loop spans 11 amino acids. CDR1 DFQATT and CDR2 SNEGSKA come from the germline V gene (reference sequence). V was cut by 2 bases and J by 5 bases, with 6 bases left in between. Here the CDR3 reads CSARQAYGYTF. CDR3 nucleotides: TGCAGTGCTAGACAAGCTTATGGCTACACCTTC.

The chain combines TRBV27 with TRBJ2-7; D may be TRBD1 (5 bases). Germline values: CDR1 MNHEY, CDR2 SMNVEV (reference sequence). The CDR3 covers 16 residues. V lost 4 bases, J lost 0 bases, and 16 bases lay in between. The CDR3 here is CASSSARTRSSYEQYF. CDR3 DNA: TGTGCCAGCAGTTCCGCCCGGACACGGAGCTCCTACGAGCAGTACTTC.

This chain joins TRBV5-4 and TRBJ2-5, with TRBD1 identical over 7 bases. Germline CDR1 and CDR2: SGHNT and YYREEE (reference sequence). CDR3 length: 15 residues. Unmatched junction bases numbered 8, after V lost 4 bases and J lost 2 bases. The CDR3 DNA reads TGTGCCAGCAGCCGGAAGACAGGGTTACAAGAGACCCAGTACTTC. Its translation: CASSRKTGLQETQYF.

The chain uses TRBV6-2 or TRBV6-3 and TRBJ2-7; 8 nucleotides align to TRBD2. This CDR3 contains 14 residues. V lost 1 base, J lost 4 bases, and 3 bases stayed unmatched. Germline V gene sequence: CDR1 MNHEY, CDR2 SVGEGT. The CDR3 nucleotides are TGTGCCAGCAGTTACTTCCCGGGGGGGTACGAGCAGTACTTC. Protein product: CASSYFPGGYEQYF.

J is TRBJ1-1 and V is TRBV27, with no clear D. The germline V and J ends were trimmed by 3 bases and 5 bases, with 10 bases remaining between them. Germline V lookup: CDR1 MNHEY, CDR2 SMNVEV (reference sequence). The CDR3 length is 13 residues. CDR3 DNA: TGTGCCAGCAGTTTGGATGGGAGGACTGAAGCTTTCTTT. Its translation: CASSLDGRTEAFF.

This clone was recorded once. The V call is TRBV18, the J call TRBJ2-5; 7 positions match TRBD1. CDR3 length: 14 amino acids. V gave up 5 bases and J gave up 5 bases; unmatched junction bases: 8. The germline V gene has CDR1 KGHSH and CDR2 LQKENI. In DNA form, the CDR3 reads TGTGCCAGCTCAGGACCGACAGGGCAGGAGACCCAGTACTTC. Translating gives CASSGPTGQETQYF.

The chain carries TRBV6-5 and TRBJ2-5, with a possible D match to TRBD1 (5 bases). V was shortened by 6 bases and J by 1 base, with 15 bases between the two germline ends. CDR3 length: 15 amino acids. The germline gives CDR1 MNHEY, CDR2 SVGAGI. The CDR3 sequence: CASSAQMQGQETQYF. CDR3 coding DNA: TGTGCCAGCAGCGCACAGATGCAGGGCCAAGAGACCCAGTACTTC.

This chain connects TRBV6-1 to TRBJ2-1; 7 nucleotides line up with TRBD2. Looked up from germline, CDR1 is MNHNS and CDR2 is SASEGT. The CDR3 totals 16 residues. V trimming: 1 base; J trimming: 5 bases; junction bases outside the gene matches: 8. CDR3 in amino acids: CASSEDRTRLNNEQFF. The CDR3 nucleotides are TGTGCCAGCAGTGAAGATCGGACTAGACTTAACAATGAGCAGTTCTTC.

Concerning this clone itself: An end of the junction differs from the germline gene, which may be a read error. The chain combines TRBV7-7 with TRBJ2-2; TRBD2 matches 12 bases. This CDR3 spans 16 amino acids. Germline lookup yields CDR1 SSHAT and CDR2 FNYEAQ (reference sequence). The chain's CDR3 is CASSPRTSGNVGELFF. The CDR3 DNA sequence: TGTGCTAGCAGCCCCCGGACTAGCGGGAACGTCGGGGAGCTGTTTTTT.

The chain links TRBV27 to TRBJ2-1, with no clear D. The V end was cut by 3 bases, the J end by 0 bases, with 3 bases between. The CDR3 spans 13 residues. The germline V gene has CDR1 MNHEY and CDR2 SMNVEV (reference sequence). The CDR3 sequence: CASSFSSYNEQFF. The CDR3 DNA follows: TGTGCCAGCAGTTTCTCCTCCTACAATGAGCAGTTCTTC.

V usage is TRBV19 and J usage is TRBJ1-2, with a weak D call TRBD1 (5 bases). This CDR3 is built from 14 residues. In germline, CDR1 is LNHDA, CDR2 SQIVND (reference sequence). V was trimmed by 3 bases and J by 9 bases, leaving 17 bases between them. CDR3 in amino acids: CASSIDGPGVSYTF. The CDR3 nucleotides read TGTGCCAGTAGTATTGACGGGCCGGGGGTGAGCTACACCTTC.

The chain has TRBV3-1 (or the pseudogene TRBV3-2) and TRBJ2-1; TRBD2 matches at 13 bases. From germline, CDR1 is LGHDT and CDR2 YNNKEL (reference sequence). The CDR3 length is 17 residues. J was trimmed by 6 bases and V by 7 bases; bases with no gene match: 12. The CDR3 region is CASTPTSGGVGGNEQFF. Here the CDR3 DNA reads TGTGCCAGCACCCCTACTAGCGGGGGGGTGGGGGGCAATGAGCAGTTCTTC.

V gene TRBV4-1 combines with J gene TRBJ2-7; possibly TRBD2 for D (6 bases). Germline CDR1 MGHRA, CDR2 YSYEKL. The CDR3 is 17 amino acids. With 0 bases removed from V and 0 bases from J, the gap between germline ends came to 15 bases. Written as DNA, the CDR3 is TGCGCCAGCAGCCAAGAAGTTCCGGGACTGAGCTCCTACGAGCAGTACTTC. Its protein is CASSQEVPGLSSYEQYF.

The V and J genes are TRBV6-5 and TRBJ2-1, with 10 nucleotides matching TRBD2. CDR1 and CDR2 from the germline V gene are MNHEY and SVGAGI. The CDR3 contains 16 residues. Trimming cost V 2 bases and J 7 bases; bases outside gene matches: 8. The CDR3 DNA sequence: TGTGCCAGCAGTTACATCGCGCTAGCGGGGGAAAATGAGCAGTTCTTC. Amino acids: CASSYIALAGENEQFF.

V gene TRBV5-6 combines with J gene TRBJ2-5; 13 bases line up with TRBD2. V lost 4 bases to trimming and J lost 4 bases; unmatched junction nucleotides: 4. Germline V gene data show CDR1 as SGHDT and CDR2 as YYEEEE. This CDR3 comprises 15 residues. The CDR3 loop is CASSPWTSGGETQYF. CDR3 bases: TGTGCCAGCAGCCCGTGGACTAGCGGGGGAGAGACCCAGTACTTC. The full variable domain, rest sourced from reference TRBV5-6 and TRBJ2-5, is DAGVTQSPTHLIKTRGQQVTLRCSPKSGHDTVSWYQQALGQGPQFIFQYYEEEERQRGNFPDRFSGHQFPNYSSELNVNALLLGDSALYLCASSPWTSGGETQYFGPGTRLLVL.

The chain uses TRBV10-1 and TRBJ2-1; D might be TRBD1 (6 bases). The CDR3 spans 15 residues. Deletions cut 10 bases from V and 1 base from J, with 17 bases between. CDR1 WNHNN and CDR2 SYGVQD come from the germline V gene (reference sequence). The CDR3 here is CANRPDSESYNEQFF. The CDR3 bases are TGCGCCAACCGCCCGGACAGCGAATCCTACAATGAGCAGTTCTTC.